This T cell receptor beta chain was sequenced for a study of blood T cell repertoires in COVID-19 (dated by TCRdb to 2018 to 2020). About the study as a whole: Collaborator samples came from the United States, Italy and Spain and covered acute and convalescent phases of COVID-19. The repertoires were made available in a free public database intended to serve as a resource for research on the immune response to SARS-CoV-2. Samples were obtained from the ongoing ImmuneRACE study (first 160 participants) and from 1,200 or so subjects provided by 6 global collaborators. Deeply sampled blood TCRbeta repertoires from subjects exposed to, actively infected with, or recovered from COVID-19 were included in the dataset. A de-identified subject ID, COVID-19 status, age in years and sex were almost always included in the sample metadata. The material from the prospective study consisted of cDNA or gDNA derived from T cells, B-cell-depleted T cells, or PBMCs. Where available, HLA class I and class II types were obtained from metadata supplied by the sample provider rather than from assay-based typing.

Results and caveats for the whole study, not just this receptor: How much clinical and demographic metadata was included differed by source and by participant, and the metadata was provided uncurated.

Of note for this clone: Its antigen is unknown. One base away there is no much larger clone; base qualities are not given.

V is trimmed back by 4 bases and J by 5 bases, and the junction contains 12 bases that no gene match accounts for. Counted from cysteine to phenylalanine, this CDR3 has 16 amino acids. Only the CDR3 portion is preserved as DNA: 48 bases, with reading frame beginning at the first base. The germline V gene encodes CDR1 LGHDT and CDR2 YNNKEL (reference sequence). Collaborating institutions collected whole blood in K2EDTA tubes following their own protocols. For TCRbeta analysis, collaborators shipped samples as frozen whole blood, isolated PBMCs, or DNA extracted from either of those sample types. TCRbeta CDR3 regions were amplified from genomic DNA by means of the immunoSEQ Assay, a bias-controlled multiplex PCR. On the study's bioinformatics: The number of nucleated cells in each sample was estimated by amplification of reference gene primers within the assay. Sequence reads were collapsed and filtered to measure the absolute abundance of every unique TCRbeta CDR3 rearrangement. For each sample, productive Simpson clonality was calculated as the square root of Simpson's diversity index across productive rearrangements. TCRdb stores this immuneACCESS table with in-frame sequences only. Part of the clones is absent; in the studies checked, under half of the shortfall reflects unresolved V genes, and no reason is known for the rest. That table furnishes V, J and clone size, whereas the DNA furnished D and trimming. Present in this sample are 130,000 or so clones, more than 70% of which were seen just once. The ten most abundant clones make up 1.5% of the sample.

The sample comprised peripheral blood. The chain is encoded by TRBV3-1 (or the pseudogene TRBV3-2) joined to TRBJ2-7, and TRBD1 aligns with 9 junction nucleotides. The TCR sequence derives from a human donor in a cohort sampled during active COVID-19. CDR3 region: CASSRKSGQGINEQYF. Here is the DNA: TGTGCCAGCAGCCGAAAGAGCGGACAGGGGATCAACGAGCAGTACTTC.